This section outlines one TCR beta chain sequence together with its context. What it binds is unknown. TCRdb redid the calling of the 5' RACE reads with MiXCR, one entry per CDR3 protein. The table has approximately 500,000 distinct CDR3 sequences, 20% to 30% seen once. Trimming removed 3 bases from V and 7 bases from J; junction bases left unmatched: 9. CDR1 MNHEY and CDR2 SMNVEV come from the germline V gene (reference sequence). This CDR3 is 15 amino acids long. The sample is drawn from a study of T-cell memory formation after mild COVID-19. About the study: The study found TCR clusters largely donor specific. Study-wide findings and caveats: Mainly CM and EM harbored the contracting CD4+ clones; mainly EMRA harbored the CD8+ ones. Detection of some responders pre-infection suggested pre-existing cross-reactive memory T cells participated. Clones shrinking from day 15 to 85 showed even CD4/CD8 mixes; later expanders tilted CD4+.

This rearrangement joins TRBV27 to TRBJ2-7; 10 bases are a match to TRBD1. Sequenced input: PBMCs or a T cell subset sorted from them (not recorded which). The source is an adult woman who had mild COVID-19 (a few samples of this study predate the infection). Cell type and time point are not known. The CDR3 reads CASSFRQGAAWEQYF. The CDR3 DNA follows: TGTGCCAGCAGTTTCAGACAGGGGGCTGCTTGGGAGCAGTACTTC.